The present TCR beta chain was sequenced within a study of shared clonotypes between healthy human individuals. The trim removed 2 bases at V and 7 bases at J, leaving 3 bases unmatched. The CDR3 is 14 amino acids. The germline V gene has CDR1 SGHTA and CDR2 FQGNSA. Comment on this clone: Its target is not known.

Study-level findings and limits: Sequencing depth was predicted to influence how clonotypes are shared among donors. The four-donor shared clonotypes exceeded non-shared clonotypes in generation probability, with non-shared ones scoring lower.

In the source study's methods: ImmunoSEQ yielded junction-only sequences lacking quality scores, so filtering differed. Assay used: immunoSEQ multiplex PCR; TCRdb lists only in-frame clones, some missing. Clone size and V and J calls were adopted from that table, with D and trimming inferred from the DNA. The table shows 2 million to 2.5 million clones, with 92% occurring only once. This clonotype was obtained from a man between 18 and 35 years old in good health. Some clones in this sample may be carry-over from other donors' samples. Material: naive CD4+ T cells from PBMCs. Described subset: CD45RA+ positively selected. The V and J genes are TRBV7-2 and TRBJ2-1; 9 bases align to TRBD2. CDR3: CASSLWREGNEQFF. CDR3 bases: TGTGCCAGCAGCTTATGGCGGGAGGGGAATGAGCAGTTCTTC.